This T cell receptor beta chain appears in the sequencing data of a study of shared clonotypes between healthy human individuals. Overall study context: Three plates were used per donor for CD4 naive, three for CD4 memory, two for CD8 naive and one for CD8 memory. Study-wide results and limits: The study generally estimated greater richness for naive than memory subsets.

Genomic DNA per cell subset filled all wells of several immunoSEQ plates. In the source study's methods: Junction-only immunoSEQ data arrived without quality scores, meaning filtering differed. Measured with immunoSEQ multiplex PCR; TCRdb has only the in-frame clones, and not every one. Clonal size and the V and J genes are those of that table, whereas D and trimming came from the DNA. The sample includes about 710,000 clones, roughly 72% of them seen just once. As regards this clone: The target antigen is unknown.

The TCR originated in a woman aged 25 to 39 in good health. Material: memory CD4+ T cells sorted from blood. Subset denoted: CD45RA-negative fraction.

The CDR3 nucleotides read TGTGCCAGCAGCACCGGGCAGGCTCCTTCCTACGAGCAGTACTTC. Its translation is CASSTGQAPSYEQYF. This chain connects TRBV5-4 to TRBJ2-7; no clear D gene. V lost 4 bases, J lost 1 base, and 15 bases lay in between. CDR3 length equals 15 residues. CDR1 and CDR2 (germline): SGHNT, YYREEE (reference sequence).